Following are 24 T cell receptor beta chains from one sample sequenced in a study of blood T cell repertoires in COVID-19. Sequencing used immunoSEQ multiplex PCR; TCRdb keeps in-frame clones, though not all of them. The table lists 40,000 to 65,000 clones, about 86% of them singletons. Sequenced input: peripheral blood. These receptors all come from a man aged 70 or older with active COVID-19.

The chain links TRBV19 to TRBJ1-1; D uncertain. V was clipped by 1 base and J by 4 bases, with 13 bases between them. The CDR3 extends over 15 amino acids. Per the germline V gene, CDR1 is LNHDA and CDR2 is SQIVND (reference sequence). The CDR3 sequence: CASSIVARLATEAFF. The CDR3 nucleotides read TGTGCCAGTAGTATAGTTGCCAGGTTGGCCACTGAAGCTTTCTTT.

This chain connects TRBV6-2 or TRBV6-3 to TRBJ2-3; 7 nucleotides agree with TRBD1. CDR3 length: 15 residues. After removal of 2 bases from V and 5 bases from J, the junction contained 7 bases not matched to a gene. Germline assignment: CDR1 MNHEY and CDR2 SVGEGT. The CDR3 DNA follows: TGTGCCAGCAGTTACCAAGGGACAGTGGGAGATACGCAGTATTTT. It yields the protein CASSYQGTVGDTQYF.

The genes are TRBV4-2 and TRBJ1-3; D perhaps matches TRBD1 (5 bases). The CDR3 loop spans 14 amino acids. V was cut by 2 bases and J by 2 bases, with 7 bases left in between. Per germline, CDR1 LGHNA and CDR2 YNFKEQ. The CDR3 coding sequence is TGTGCCAGCAGCCAAACAGGCGCTGGAAACACCATATATTTT. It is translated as CASSQTGAGNTIYF.

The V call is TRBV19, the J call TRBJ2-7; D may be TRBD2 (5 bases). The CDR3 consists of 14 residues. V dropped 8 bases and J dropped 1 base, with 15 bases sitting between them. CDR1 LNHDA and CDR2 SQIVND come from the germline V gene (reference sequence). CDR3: CASQQTKISYEQYF. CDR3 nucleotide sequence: TGTGCCAGTCAACAGACTAAAATATCCTACGAGCAGTACTTC.

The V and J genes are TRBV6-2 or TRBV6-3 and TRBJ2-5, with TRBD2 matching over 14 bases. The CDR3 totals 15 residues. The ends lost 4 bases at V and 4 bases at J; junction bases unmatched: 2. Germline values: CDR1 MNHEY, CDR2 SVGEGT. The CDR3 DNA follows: TGTGCCAGCAGTTGGACTAGCGGGGGGCCAGAGACCCAGTACTTC. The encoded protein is CASSWTSGGPETQYF.

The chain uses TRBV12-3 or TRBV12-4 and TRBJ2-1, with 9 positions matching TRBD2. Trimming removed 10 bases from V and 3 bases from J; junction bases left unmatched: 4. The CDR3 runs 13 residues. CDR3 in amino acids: CATRLAVYNEQFF. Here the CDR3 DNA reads TGTGCCACCCGACTAGCGGTCTACAATGAGCAGTTCTTC.

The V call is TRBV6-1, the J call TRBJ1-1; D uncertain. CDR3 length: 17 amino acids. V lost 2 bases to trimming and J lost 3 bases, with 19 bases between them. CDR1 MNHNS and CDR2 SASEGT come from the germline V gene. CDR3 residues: CASSESIGFIGDTEAFF. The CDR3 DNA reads TGTGCCAGCAGTGAATCCATTGGGTTTATCGGGGACACTGAAGCTTTCTTT.

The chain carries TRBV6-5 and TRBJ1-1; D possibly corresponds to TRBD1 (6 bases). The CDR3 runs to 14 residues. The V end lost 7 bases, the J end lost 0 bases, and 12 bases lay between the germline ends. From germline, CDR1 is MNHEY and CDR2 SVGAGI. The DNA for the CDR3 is TGTGCCAGCACCCTGGACAGAGTGAACACTGAAGCTTTCTTT. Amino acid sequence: CASTLDRVNTEAFF.

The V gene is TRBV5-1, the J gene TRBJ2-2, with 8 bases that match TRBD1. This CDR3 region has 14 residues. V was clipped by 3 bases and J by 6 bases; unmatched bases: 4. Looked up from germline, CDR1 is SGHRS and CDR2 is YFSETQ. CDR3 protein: CASSSQGAAGELFF. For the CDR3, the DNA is TGCGCCAGCAGCTCCCAGGGGGCGGCCGGGGAGCTGTTTTTT.

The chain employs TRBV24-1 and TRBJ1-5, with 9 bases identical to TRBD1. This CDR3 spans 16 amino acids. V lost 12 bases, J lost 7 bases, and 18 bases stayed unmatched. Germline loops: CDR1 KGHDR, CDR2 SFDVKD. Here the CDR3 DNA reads TGTGCCCTACCACGGCCTAACAGGGGGCTAGGGCAGCCCCAGCATTTT. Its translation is CALPRPNRGLGQPQHF.

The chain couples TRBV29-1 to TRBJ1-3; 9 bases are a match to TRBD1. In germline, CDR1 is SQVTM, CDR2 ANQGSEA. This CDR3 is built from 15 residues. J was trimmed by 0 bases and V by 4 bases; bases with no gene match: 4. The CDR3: CSVGLTGGSGNTIYF. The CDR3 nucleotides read TGCAGCGTTGGGCTGACAGGGGGCTCTGGAAACACCATATATTTT.

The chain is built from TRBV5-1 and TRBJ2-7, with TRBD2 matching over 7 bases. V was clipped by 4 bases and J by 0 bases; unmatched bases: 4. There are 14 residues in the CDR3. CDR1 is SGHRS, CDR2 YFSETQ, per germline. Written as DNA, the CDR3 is TGCGCCAGCAGCCTCAGCGGGGCCTCCTACGAGCAGTACTTC. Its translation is CASSLSGASYEQYF.

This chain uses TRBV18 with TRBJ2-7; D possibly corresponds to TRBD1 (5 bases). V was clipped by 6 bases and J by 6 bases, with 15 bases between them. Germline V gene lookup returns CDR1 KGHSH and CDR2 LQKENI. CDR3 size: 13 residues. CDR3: CASSLGWGGEQYF. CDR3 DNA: TGTGCCAGCTCCCTTGGTTGGGGCGGCGAGCAGTACTTC.

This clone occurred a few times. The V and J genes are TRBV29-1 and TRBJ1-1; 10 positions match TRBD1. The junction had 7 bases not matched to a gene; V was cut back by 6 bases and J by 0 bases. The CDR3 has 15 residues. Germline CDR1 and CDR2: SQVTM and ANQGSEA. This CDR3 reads CSVFGTGVLNTEAFF. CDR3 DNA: TGCAGCGTCTTCGGGACAGGGGTTTTGAACACTGAAGCTTTCTTT. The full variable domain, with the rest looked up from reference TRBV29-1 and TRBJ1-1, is SAVISQKPSRDICQRGTSLTIQCQVDSQVTMMFWYRQQPGQSLTLIATANQGSEATYESGFVIDKFPISRPNLTFSTLTVSNMSPEDSSIYLCSVFGTGVLNTEAFFGQGTRLTVV.

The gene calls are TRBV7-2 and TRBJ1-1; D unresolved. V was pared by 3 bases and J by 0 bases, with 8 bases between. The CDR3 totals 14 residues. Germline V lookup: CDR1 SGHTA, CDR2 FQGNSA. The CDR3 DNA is TGTGCCAGCAGCTTGTCAGTTCTGAACACTGAAGCTTTCTTT. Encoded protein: CASSLSVLNTEAFF.

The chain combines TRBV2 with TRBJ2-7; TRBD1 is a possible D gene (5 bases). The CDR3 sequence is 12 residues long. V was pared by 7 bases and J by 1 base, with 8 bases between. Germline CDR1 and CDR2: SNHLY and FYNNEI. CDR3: CASKGRSYEQYF. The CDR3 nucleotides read TGTGCCAGCAAGGGGCGATCCTACGAGCAGTACTTC.

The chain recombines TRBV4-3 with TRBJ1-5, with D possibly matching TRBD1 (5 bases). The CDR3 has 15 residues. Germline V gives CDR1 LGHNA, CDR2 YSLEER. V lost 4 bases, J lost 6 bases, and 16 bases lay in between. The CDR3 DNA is TGCGCCAGCAGCCCCAACGCGGGGGACGGTCAGCCCCAGCATTTT. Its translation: CASSPNAGDGQPQHF.

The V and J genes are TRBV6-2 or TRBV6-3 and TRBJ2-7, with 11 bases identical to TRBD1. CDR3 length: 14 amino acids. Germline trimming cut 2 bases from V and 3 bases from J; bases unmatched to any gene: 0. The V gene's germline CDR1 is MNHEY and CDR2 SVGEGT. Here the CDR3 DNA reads TGTGCCAGCAGTTACGGGACAGGGGGCTACGAGCAGTACTTC. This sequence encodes CASSYGTGGYEQYF.

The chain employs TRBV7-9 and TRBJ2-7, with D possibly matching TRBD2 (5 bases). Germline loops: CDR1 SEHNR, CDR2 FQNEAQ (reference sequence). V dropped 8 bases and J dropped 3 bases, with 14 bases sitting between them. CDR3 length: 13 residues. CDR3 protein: CASGRTDNYEQYF. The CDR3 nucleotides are TGTGCCAGCGGTCGGACTGATAACTACGAGCAGTACTTC.

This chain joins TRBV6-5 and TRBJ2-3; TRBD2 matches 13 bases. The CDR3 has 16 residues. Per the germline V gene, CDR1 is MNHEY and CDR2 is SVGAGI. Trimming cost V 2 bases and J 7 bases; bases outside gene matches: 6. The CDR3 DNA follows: TGTGCCAGCAGTTACGGAACTAGCGGGGGGGGAAATACGCAGTATTTT. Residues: CASSYGTSGGGNTQYF.

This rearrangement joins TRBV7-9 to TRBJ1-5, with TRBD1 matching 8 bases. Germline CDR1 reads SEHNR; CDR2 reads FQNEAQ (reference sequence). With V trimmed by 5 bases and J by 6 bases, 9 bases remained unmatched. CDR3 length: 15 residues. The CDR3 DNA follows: TGTGCCAGCAGCGATGGGACAGGTGGGGGTCAGCCCCAGCATTTT. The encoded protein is CASSDGTGGGQPQHF.

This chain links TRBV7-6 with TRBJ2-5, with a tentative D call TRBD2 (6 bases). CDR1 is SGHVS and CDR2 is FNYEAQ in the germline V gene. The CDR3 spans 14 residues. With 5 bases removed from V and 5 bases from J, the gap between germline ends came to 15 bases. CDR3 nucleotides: TGTGCCAGCAGCCCTAGGACCAGCGGGGAGACCCAGTACTTC. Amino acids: CASSPRTSGETQYF.

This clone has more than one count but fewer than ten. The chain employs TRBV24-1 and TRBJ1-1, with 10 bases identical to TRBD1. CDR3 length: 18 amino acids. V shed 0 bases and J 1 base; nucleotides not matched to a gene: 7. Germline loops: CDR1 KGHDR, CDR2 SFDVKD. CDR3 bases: TGTGCCACCAGTGATTTGCATGGACAGGGGGGAACGAACACTGAAGCTTTCTTT. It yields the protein CATSDLHGQGGTNTEAFF.

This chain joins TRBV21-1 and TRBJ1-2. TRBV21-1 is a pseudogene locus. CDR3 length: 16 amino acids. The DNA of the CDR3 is TGTGCCAGCAGCACCTCTCGATCCCGGAGCAGCTATGGCTACACCTTC. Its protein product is CASSTSRSRSSYGYTF.